This T cell receptor (beta chain) was captured by sequencing in a study of shared clonotypes between healthy human individuals. Libraries were prepared by immunoSEQ multiplex PCR; TCRdb keeps only in-frame clonotypes and omits some of them. This table holds some 2,000,000 clones, around 95% found once. The CDR3 is made up of 16 amino acids. In germline, CDR1 is SGHTA, CDR2 FQGNSA. The V end was cut by 1 base, the J end by 0 bases, with 12 bases between. This TCR derives from a man aged 18 to 30 in good health. The sample consisted of naive CD4+ T cells sorted from blood. The sample's subset: CD45RA+ positively selected. This chain links TRBV7-2 with TRBJ1-2; D possibly corresponds to TRBD1 (6 bases). CDR3 sequence: CASSLGTAKTNYGYTF. The CDR3 DNA is TGTGCCAGCAGCTTAGGGACAGCGAAAACTAACTATGGCTACACCTTC.